What follows are 19 T cell receptor beta chains derived from one specimen sequenced in a study of graft-versus-host responses after intestinal transplantation listed by TCRdb under 2021. The meaning of the sample's time point label: cells obtained before transplantation from donor or recipient. Their recognized antigens are unknown. To prepare the library, the immunoSEQ multiplex PCR assay was applied. TCRdb took over this immuneACCESS table, retaining in-frame rearrangements with V and J assigned. Such tables are incomplete; in checked studies, under half of the missing clones stem from an unresolved V gene, and the remainder is unexplained. Within this sample are 80,000 to 95,000 clones, with 90% to 95% of them counted one time only. Approximately 2% of the sample belongs to the ten largest clones. Sample: unstimulated CD8+ T cells sorted from spleen or lymph node cells, taken before intestinal transplant. The receptors here all came from a human donor who received an intestinal transplant.

The V gene is TRBV6-5, the J gene TRBJ2-3; 14 bases fit TRBD2. The CDR3 runs to 15 residues. In germline, CDR1 is MNHEY, CDR2 SVGAGI. V shed 6 bases and J 7 bases; nucleotides not matched to a gene: 6. CDR3 bases: TGTGCCAGCAGCCTGACTAGCGGGGGGGCCTATACGCAGTATTTT. As protein: CASSLTSGGAYTQYF.

The rearrangement links TRBV27 to TRBJ2-5; D is unresolved. The end of the DNA aligns better with TRBJ2-7, so the J call may be wrong. The CDR3 has 13 amino acids. CDR1 is MNHEY, CDR2 SMNVEV, per germline (reference sequence). CDR3 DNA: TGTGCCAGCAGTTTTTCCGTTTTGTACGAGCAGTACTTC. This codes for CASSFSVLYEQYF.

The chain uses TRBV2 and TRBJ2-1; the D gene is possibly TRBD2 (7 bases). Germline values: CDR1 SNHLY, CDR2 FYNNEI. V was clipped by 5 bases and J by 6 bases, with 17 bases between them. This CDR3 is built from 15 residues. The CDR3 nucleotides are TGTGCCAGCAGTAGGGGGGGCCTCAGGGGCAATGAGCAGTTCTTC. Amino acid sequence: CASSRGGLRGNEQFF.

The J gene is TRBJ2-7, the V gene TRBV5-6, with D perhaps TRBD2 (5 bases). Per the germline V gene, CDR1 is SGHDT and CDR2 is YYEEEE. Trimming left V 4 bases short and J 3 bases short, with 17 bases between. The CDR3 sequence is 15 residues long. As DNA, the CDR3 is TGTGCCAGCAGCCCCCAAGGGAGTCTCTTCTACGAGCAGTACTTC. Translation gives CASSPQGSLFYEQYF.

J is TRBJ2-7 and V is TRBV4-1; D not resolved. This CDR3 is built from 15 residues. From germline, CDR1 is MGHRA and CDR2 YSYEKL. V lost 0 bases, J lost 7 bases, and 16 bases lay in between. The CDR3 sequence: CASSQDRTDLREQYF. CDR3 nucleotide sequence: TGCGCCAGCAGCCAAGATCGAACAGATTTACGTGAGCAGTACTTC.

The chain couples TRBV7-2 to TRBJ1-1, with TRBD1 identical over 8 bases. Germline V gene lookup returns CDR1 SGHTA and CDR2 FQGNSA. The CDR3 contains 14 residues. J was trimmed by 1 base and V by 4 bases; bases with no gene match: 2. The CDR3 DNA sequence: TGTGCCAGCAGCTCGGGACAGGAGAACACTGAAGCTTTCTTT. Translating it yields CASSSGQENTEAFF.

This chain uses TRBV6-1 with TRBJ1-2; D ambiguous. V was shortened by 6 bases and J by 6 bases, with 20 bases between the two germline ends. Germline loops: CDR1 MNHNS, CDR2 SASEGT. There are 15 residues in the CDR3. The DNA of the CDR3 is TGTGCCAGCAGCAATGGTGCGGGGAGGTGGGATGGCTACACCTTC. Its translation: CASSNGAGRWDGYTF.

The chain joins TRBV27 to TRBJ2-7; a weak D match, TRBD2 (7 bases). Germline assignment: CDR1 MNHEY and CDR2 SMNVEV (reference sequence). The CDR3 sequence is 12 residues long. CDR3 nucleotide sequence: TGTGCAGGGGGGGTCCCCCCCTACGAGCAGTACTTC. Translated: CAGGVPPYEQYF.

This clone is a singleton in its sample. The chain uses TRBV30 and TRBJ1-2; 7 nucleotides match TRBD1. The germline CDR1 and CDR2 sequences are GTSNPN and SVGIG (reference sequence). The CDR3 runs 14 residues. V dropped 0 bases and J dropped 4; count of bases not matched to a gene: 5. CDR3 sequence reads: CAWSVDRARYGYTF. CDR3 nucleotides: TGTGCCTGGAGTGTAGACAGGGCTCGCTATGGCTACACCTTC. Supplemented by reference TRBV30 and TRBJ1-2, the full variable domain reads SQTIHQWPATLVQPVGSPLSLECTVEGTSNPNLYWYRQAAGRGLQLLFYSVGIGQISSEVPQNLSASRPQDRQFILSSKKLLLSDSGFYLCAWSVDRARYGYTFGSGTRLTVV.

This chain joins TRBV5-5 and TRBJ1-1; no firm D call. With 5 bases removed from V and 5 bases from J, the gap between germline ends came to 7 bases. The CDR3 spans 11 residues. The V gene's germline CDR1 is SGHKS and CDR2 YYEKEE (reference sequence). The DNA of the CDR3 is TGTGCCAGCAGTAAAATAACTGAAGCTTTCTTT. Translated, it gives CASSKITEAFF.

As DNA, the CDR3 is TGTGCCAGCAGCTATGGAGGCACTGAAGCTTTCTTT. This encodes CASSYGGTEAFF. The chain is built from TRBV5-6 and TRBJ1-1; D is undetermined. Trimming took off 3 bases at V and 4 bases at J, with 7 bases between the two ends. The CDR3 sequence is 12 residues long. Per the germline V gene, CDR1 is SGHDT and CDR2 is YYEEEE. Looking up the rest from reference TRBV5-6 and TRBJ1-1 gives the full variable domain: DAGVTQSPTHLIKTRGQQVTLRCSPKSGHDTVSWYQQALGQGPQFIFQYYEEEERQRGNFPDRFSGHQFPNYSSELNVNALLLGDSALYLCASSYGGTEAFFGQGTRLTVV.

The rearrangement links TRBV6-5 to TRBJ1-2; tentatively, D is TRBD1 (5 bases). The CDR3 contains 15 residues. Germline assignment: CDR1 MNHEY and CDR2 SVGAGI. V gave up 3 bases and J gave up 6 bases, with 17 bases separating them. The DNA of the CDR3 is TGTGCCAGCAGTTATGTGGGGCAGGGAGGCGATGGCTACACCTTC. The encoded protein is CASSYVGQGGDGYTF.

This clone appeared a single time. This chain links TRBV27 with TRBJ1-1, with TRBD1 identical over 8 bases. This CDR3 has 17 residues. Germline V CDR1 and CDR2: MNHEY, SMNVEV (reference sequence). V lost 4 bases and J lost 3; bases outside the gene matches: 13. The CDR3 nucleotides read TGTGCCAGCAGTTGGGGAGGTCAGGGGGCGGGGGACACTGAAGCTTTCTTT. Translation gives CASSWGGQGAGDTEAFF.

The chain employs TRBV29-1 and TRBJ1-1; a possible D gene is TRBD1 (5 bases). V was cut by 5 bases and J by 0 bases, with 10 bases left in between. In germline, CDR1 is SQVTM, CDR2 ANQGSEA. This CDR3 region has 13 residues. The CDR3 loop reads CSVLAGLNTEAFF. CDR3 DNA: TGCAGCGTTTTAGCGGGGCTGAACACTGAAGCTTTCTTT.

The chain carries TRBV30 and TRBJ1-1; tentative D call: TRBD1 (5 bases). The CDR3 sequence is 13 residues long. V lost 3 bases, J lost 0 bases, and 8 bases lay in between. CDR1 GTSNPN and CDR2 SVGIG come from the germline V gene (reference sequence). The CDR3 protein is CAWSQGMNTEAFF. The CDR3 DNA follows: TGTGCCTGGAGCCAGGGCATGAACACTGAAGCTTTCTTT.

V and J are TRBV27 and TRBJ1-4; unclear D gene. Trimming took 5 bases from V and 0 from J, leaving 10 bases between them. The CDR3 runs to 15 residues. The germline V gene encodes CDR1 MNHEY and CDR2 SMNVEV (reference sequence). As DNA, the CDR3 is TGTGCCAGCAGTCCTCAGGTAGCAACTAATGAAAAACTGTTTTTT. Its protein is CASSPQVATNEKLFF.

The chain joins TRBV27 to TRBJ1-2; TRBD1 matches 7 bases. Trimming took 6 bases from V and 4 from J; bases not matched to a gene: 5. The CDR3 sequence is 13 residues long. CDR1 is MNHEY and CDR2 is SMNVEV in the germline V gene (reference sequence). The CDR3 coding sequence is TGTGCCAGCAGCAAAGGGACAGCCTATGGCTACACCTTC. Encoded protein: CASSKGTAYGYTF.

The chain has TRBV7-9 and TRBJ2-5; 8 nucleotides align to TRBD1. TRBJ2-7 matches the DNA end more closely, so the J call is doubtful. The CDR3 has 13 residues. Per the germline V gene, CDR1 is SEHNR and CDR2 is FQNEAQ (reference sequence). CDR3 amino acids: CASSSRTGYEQYF. The CDR3, as DNA: TGTGCCAGCAGCTCTCGGACAGGGTACGAGCAGTACTTC.

The chain has TRBV27 and TRBJ1-4; D possibly corresponds to TRBD1 (6 bases). Germline CDR1 and CDR2: MNHEY and SMNVEV (reference sequence). V was clipped by 6 bases and J by 3 bases, with 11 bases between them. The CDR3 is made up of 14 amino acids. The CDR3, as DNA: TGTGCCAGCAGCTTCGGGACATCTAATGAAAAACTGTTTTTT. Its protein product is CASSFGTSNEKLFF.